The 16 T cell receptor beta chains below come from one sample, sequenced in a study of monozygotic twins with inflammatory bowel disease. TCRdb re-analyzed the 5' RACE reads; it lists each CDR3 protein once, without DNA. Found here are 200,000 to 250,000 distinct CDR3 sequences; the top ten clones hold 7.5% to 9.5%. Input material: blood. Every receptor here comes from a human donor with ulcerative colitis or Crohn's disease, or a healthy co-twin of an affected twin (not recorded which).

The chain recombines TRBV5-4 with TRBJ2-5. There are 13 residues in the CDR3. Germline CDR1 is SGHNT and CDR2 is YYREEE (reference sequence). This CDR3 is CASSSTDWGTQYF.

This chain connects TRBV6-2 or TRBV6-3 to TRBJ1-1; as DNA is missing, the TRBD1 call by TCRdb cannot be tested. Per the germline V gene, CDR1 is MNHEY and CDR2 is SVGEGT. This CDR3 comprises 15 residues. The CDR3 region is CASSYDRYWNTEAFF.

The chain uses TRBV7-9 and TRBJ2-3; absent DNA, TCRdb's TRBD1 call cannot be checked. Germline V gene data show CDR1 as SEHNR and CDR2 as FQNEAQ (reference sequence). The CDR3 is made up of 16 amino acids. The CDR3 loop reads CASSPRGLDLADTQYF.

CDR3 protein: CASTTSGPEQLF. This chain joins TRBV28 and TRBJ2-1; TCRdb outputs TRBD1, but without DNA this stays unchecked. Germline values: CDR1 MDHEN, CDR2 SYDVKM. This CDR3 comprises 12 residues.

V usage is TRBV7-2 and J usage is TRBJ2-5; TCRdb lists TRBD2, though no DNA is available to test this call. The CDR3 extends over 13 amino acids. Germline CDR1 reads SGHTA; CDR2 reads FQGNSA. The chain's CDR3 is CASSRGGRETQYF.

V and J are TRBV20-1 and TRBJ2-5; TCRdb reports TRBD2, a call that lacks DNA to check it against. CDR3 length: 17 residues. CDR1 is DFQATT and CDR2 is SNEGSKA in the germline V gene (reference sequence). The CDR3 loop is CSARIFPLGLAGETQYF.

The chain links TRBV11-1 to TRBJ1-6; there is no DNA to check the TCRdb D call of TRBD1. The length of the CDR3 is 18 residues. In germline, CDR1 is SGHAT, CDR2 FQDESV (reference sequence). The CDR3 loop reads CASSDAQTGWGYNSPLHF.

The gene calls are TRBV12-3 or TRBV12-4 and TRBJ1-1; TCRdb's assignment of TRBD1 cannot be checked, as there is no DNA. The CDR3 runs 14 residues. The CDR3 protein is CASSLQGGTTEAFF.

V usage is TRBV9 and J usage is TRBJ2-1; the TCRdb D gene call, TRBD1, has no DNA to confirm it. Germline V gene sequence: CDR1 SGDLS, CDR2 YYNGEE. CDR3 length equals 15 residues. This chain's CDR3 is CASSVGRGGNNEQFF.

The CDR3 reads CASSQESQGATEAFF. This sequence joins TRBV4-3 and TRBJ1-1; TCRdb's D call of TRBD1 is untestable without DNA. Germline V CDR1 and CDR2: LGHNA, YSLEER. This CDR3 region has 15 residues.

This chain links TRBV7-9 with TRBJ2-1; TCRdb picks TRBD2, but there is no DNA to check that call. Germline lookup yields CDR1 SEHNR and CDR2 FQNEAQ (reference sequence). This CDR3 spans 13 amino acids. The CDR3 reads CASSLFEGDEQFF.

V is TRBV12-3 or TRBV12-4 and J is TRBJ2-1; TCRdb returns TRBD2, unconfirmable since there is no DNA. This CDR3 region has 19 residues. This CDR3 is CASNSGKSSGGPLGGEQFF.

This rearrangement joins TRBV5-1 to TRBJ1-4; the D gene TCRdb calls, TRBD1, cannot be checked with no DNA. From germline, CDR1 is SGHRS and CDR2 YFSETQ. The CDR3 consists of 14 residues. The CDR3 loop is CASSSAGINEKLFF.

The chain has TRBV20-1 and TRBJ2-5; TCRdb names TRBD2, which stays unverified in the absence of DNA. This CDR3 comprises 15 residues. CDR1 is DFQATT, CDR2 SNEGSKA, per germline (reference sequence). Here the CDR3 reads CSARGVASGSGTQYF.

The CDR3 here is CSVEGVTDTQYF. This chain joins TRBV29-1 and TRBJ2-3; TCRdb proposes TRBD1, but this gene call is untestable without DNA. The CDR3 sequence is 12 residues long. Per germline, CDR1 SQVTM and CDR2 ANQGSEA.

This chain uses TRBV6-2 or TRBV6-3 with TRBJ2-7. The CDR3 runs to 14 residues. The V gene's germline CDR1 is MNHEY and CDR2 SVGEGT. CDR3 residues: CASSYSGRPYEQYF.